The 4 T cell receptor beta chains below were found in one sample sequenced in a study of technical replicates of blood from a few donors. Only in-frame clones appear in the TCRdb table, and some are missing; sequencing was by immunoSEQ multiplex PCR. The sample yields 60,000 to 90,000 clones, about 96% seen once. Sequencing was carried out using T cells isolated from PBMCs. The receptors originated from a human donor in good health.

The chain joins TRBV10-3 to TRBJ2-7; 9 bases agree with TRBD2. The CDR3 has 16 residues. With 3 bases clipped from V and 2 bases from J, the junction kept 8 bases outside the gene matches. Germline values: CDR1 ENHRY, CDR2 SYGVKD. The DNA of the CDR3 is TGTGCCATCAGTGAACCGACTAGCGGAATCGCCTACGAGCAGTACTTC. Residues: CAISEPTSGIAYEQYF.

The rearrangement joins TRBV5-1 to TRBJ2-2; D may be TRBD2 (6 bases). CDR3 length: 15 amino acids. V lost 0 bases and J lost 5, with 11 bases in between. Germline CDR1 SGHRS, CDR2 YFSETQ. Written as DNA, the CDR3 is TGCGCCAGCAGCTTGGAAGGGACTCGGACCGGGGAGCTGTTTTTT. Encoded protein: CASSLEGTRTGELFF.

This clone was seen a single time. The chain joins TRBV5-8 to TRBJ1-5; 7 bases map to TRBD1. J gave up 7 bases and V 5 bases, and 12 bases lay outside the gene matches. The germline CDR1 and CDR2 sequences are SGHTS and YDEGEE. The CDR3 length is 15 residues. The CDR3 reads CASRIKQGSYQPQHF. The CDR3 nucleotides are TGTGCCAGCAGAATTAAACAGGGGTCGTACCAGCCCCAGCATTTT.

This clone was seen a single time. The rearrangement uses TRBV4-1 and TRBJ1-5, with TRBD1 matching over 9 bases. Trimming cost V 3 bases and J 5 bases; bases outside gene matches: 5. The CDR3 is made up of 15 amino acids. Germline V gene sequence: CDR1 MGHRA, CDR2 YSYEKL. The CDR3 nucleotides are TGCGCCAGCAGCCAGGGGACAGGGTGGGATCAGCCCCAGCATTTT. This translates into CASSQGTGWDQPQHF.